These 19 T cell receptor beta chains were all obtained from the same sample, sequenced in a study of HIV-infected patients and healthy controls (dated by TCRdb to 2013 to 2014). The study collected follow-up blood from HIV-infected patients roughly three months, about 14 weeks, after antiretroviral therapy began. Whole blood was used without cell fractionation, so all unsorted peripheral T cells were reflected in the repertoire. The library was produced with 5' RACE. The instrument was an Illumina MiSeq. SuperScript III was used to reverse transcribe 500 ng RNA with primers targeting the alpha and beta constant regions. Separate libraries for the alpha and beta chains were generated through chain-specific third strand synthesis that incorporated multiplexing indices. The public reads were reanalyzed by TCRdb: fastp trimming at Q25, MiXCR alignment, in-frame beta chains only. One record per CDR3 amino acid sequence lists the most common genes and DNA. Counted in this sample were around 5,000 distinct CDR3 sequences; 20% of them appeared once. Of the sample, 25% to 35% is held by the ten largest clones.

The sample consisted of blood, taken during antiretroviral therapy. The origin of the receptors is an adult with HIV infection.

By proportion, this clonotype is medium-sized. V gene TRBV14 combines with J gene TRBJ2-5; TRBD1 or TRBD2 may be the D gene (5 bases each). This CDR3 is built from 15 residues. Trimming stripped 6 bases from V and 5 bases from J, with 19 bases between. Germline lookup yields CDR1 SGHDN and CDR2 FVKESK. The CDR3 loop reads CASSLTTGPGETQYF. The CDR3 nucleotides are TGTGCCAGCAGTCTAACCACGGGGCCCGGGGAGACCCAGTACTTC.

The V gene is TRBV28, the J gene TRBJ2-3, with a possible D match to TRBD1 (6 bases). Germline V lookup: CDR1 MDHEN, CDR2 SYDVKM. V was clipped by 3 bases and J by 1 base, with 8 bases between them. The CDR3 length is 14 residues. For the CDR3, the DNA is TGTGCCAGCAGTTTCCCAGGGGGCACAGATACGCAGTATTTT. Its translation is CASSFPGGTDTQYF. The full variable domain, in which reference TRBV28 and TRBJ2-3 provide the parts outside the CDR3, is DVKVTQSSRYLVKRTGEKVFLECVQDMDHENMFWYRQDPGLGLRLIYFSYDVKMKEKGDIPEGYSVSREKKERFSLILESASTNQTSMYLCASSFPGGTDTQYFGPGTRLTVL.

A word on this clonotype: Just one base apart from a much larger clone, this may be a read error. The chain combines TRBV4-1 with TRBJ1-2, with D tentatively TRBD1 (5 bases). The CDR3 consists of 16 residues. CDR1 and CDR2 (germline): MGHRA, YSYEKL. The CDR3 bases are TGCGACAGCAGCCAAGACGGGGACCCCTTACTCTTTGGCTACACCTTC. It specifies CDSSQDGDPLLFGYTF.

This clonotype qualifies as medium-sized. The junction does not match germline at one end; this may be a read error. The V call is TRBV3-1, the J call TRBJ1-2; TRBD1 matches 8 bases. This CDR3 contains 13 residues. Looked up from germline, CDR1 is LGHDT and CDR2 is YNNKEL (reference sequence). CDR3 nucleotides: TGTGCCAGCAGCCAACCCAACCGGGACAGGTTGGCCTTC. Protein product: CASSQPNRDRLAF.

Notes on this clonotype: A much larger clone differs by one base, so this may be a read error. CDR3: CASRGSWTGDQYTEAFF. DNA of the CDR3: TGTGCCAGCAGGGGATCCTGGACAGGCGACCAATACACTGAAGCTTTCTTT. This chain joins TRBV27 and TRBJ1-1, with 7 bases identical to TRBD1. CDR1 is MNHEY, CDR2 SMNVEV, per germline (reference sequence). The CDR3 has 17 residues. The V and J ends lost 6 bases and 3 bases, in that order; junction bases with no gene match: 16.

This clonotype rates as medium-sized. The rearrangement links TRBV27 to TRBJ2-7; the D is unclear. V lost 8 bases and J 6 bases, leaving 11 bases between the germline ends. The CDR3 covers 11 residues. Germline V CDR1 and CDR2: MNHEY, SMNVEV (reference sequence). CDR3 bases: TGTGCCAGCGGCCGGTCGCCCGAGCAGTACTTC. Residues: CASGRSPEQYF.

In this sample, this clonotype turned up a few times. The CDR3 protein is CASSTSGTGDGELFF. The CDR3 nucleotides read TGCGCCAGCAGCACTTCCGGGACAGGGGATGGGGAGCTGTTTTTT. The chain links TRBV5-1 to TRBJ2-2; 10 positions agree with TRBD1. The CDR3 sequence is 15 residues long. CDR1 and CDR2 from the germline V gene are SGHRS and YFSETQ. V lost 4 bases to trimming and J lost 8 bases; unmatched junction nucleotides: 8.

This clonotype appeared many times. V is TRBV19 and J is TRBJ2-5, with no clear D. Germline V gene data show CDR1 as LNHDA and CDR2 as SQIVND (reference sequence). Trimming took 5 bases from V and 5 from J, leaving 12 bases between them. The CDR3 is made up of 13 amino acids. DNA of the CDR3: TGTGCCAGTAGTTCGAGATCGGGTGAGACCCAGTACTTC. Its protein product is CASSSRSGETQYF.

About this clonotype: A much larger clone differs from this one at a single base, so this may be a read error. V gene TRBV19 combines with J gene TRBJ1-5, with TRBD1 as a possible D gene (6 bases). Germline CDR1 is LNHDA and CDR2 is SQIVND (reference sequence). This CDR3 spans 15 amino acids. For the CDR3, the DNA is TGTGCCAGTAGCAATCCAGGGACATACCATCAGCACCAGCATTTT. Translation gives CASSNPGTYHQHQHF.

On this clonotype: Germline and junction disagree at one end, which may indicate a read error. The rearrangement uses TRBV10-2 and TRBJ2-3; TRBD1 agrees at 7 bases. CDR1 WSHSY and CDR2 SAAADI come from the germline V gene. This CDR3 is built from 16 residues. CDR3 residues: CAISESGTVGLNTQYF. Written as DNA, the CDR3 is TGCGCCATCAGTGAGTCGGGGACAGTGGGCTTAAATACGCAGTATTTT.

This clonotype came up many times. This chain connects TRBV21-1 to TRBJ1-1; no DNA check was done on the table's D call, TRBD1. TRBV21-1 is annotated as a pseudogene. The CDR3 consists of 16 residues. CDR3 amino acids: CASFHLRRGSDTEAFF. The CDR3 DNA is TGTGCCAGCTTTCACCTCCGCAGGGGGTCGGACACTGAAGCTTTCTTT.

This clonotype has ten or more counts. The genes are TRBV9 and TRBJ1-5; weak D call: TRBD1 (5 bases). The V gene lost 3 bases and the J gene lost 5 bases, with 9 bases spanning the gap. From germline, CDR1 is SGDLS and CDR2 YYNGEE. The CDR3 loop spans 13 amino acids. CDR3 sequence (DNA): TGTGCCAGCAGCGCCGGGGACGATCAGCCCCAGCATTTT. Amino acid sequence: CASSAGDDQPQHF.

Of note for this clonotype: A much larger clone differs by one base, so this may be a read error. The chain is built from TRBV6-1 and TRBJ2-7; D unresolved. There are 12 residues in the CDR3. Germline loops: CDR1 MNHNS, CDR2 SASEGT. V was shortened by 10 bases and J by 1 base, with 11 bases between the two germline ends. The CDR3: CAISPRSYEQYF. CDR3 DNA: TGTGCCATCTCGCCTAGGTCCTACGAGCAGTACTTC.

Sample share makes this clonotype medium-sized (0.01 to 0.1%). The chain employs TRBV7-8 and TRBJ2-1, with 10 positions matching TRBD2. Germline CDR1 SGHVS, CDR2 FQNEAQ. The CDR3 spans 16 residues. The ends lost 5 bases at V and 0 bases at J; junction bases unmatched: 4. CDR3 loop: CASSPGLASSYNEQFF. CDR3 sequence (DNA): TGTGCCAGCAGCCCGGGACTAGCGAGCTCCTACAATGAGCAGTTCTTC.

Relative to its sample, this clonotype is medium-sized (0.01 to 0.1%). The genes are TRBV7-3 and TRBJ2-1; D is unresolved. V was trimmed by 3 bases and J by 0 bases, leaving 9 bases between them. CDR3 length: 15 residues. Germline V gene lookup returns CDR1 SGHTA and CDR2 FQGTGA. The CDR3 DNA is TGTGCCAGCAGCTTCGACTCAAACTCCTACAATGAGCAGTTCTTC. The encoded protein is CASSFDSNSYNEQFF. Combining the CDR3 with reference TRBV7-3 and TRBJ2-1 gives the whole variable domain GAGVSQTPSNKVTEKGKYVELRCDPISGHTALYWYRQSLGQGPEFLIYFQGTGAADDSGLPNDRFFAVRPEGSVSTLKIQRTERGDSAVYLCASSFDSNSYNEQFFGPGTRLTVL.

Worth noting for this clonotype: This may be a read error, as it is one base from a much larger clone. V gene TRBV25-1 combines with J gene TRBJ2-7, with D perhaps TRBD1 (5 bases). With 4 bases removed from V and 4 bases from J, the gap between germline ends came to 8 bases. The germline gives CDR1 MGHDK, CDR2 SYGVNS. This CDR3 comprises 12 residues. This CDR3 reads CASSAKGYEQYF. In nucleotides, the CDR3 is TGTGCCAGCAGTGCGAAGGGGTACGAGCAGTACTTC.

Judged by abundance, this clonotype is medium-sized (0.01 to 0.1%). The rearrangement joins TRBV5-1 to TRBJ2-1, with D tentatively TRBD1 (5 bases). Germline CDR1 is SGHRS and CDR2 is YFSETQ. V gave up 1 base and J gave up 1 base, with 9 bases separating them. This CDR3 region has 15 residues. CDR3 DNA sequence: TGCGCCAGCAGCTTGAACAGGATGTCCTACAATGAGCAGTTCTTC. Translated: CASSLNRMSYNEQFF.

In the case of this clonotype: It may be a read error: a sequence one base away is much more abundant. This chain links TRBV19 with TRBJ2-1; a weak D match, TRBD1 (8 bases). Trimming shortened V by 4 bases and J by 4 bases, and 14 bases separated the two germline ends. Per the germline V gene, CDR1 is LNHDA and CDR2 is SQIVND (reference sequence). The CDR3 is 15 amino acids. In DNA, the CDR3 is TGTGCCAGTAGTACGCACAGGGGGGGGTACAATGAGCAGTTCTTC. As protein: CASSTHRGGYNEQFF.

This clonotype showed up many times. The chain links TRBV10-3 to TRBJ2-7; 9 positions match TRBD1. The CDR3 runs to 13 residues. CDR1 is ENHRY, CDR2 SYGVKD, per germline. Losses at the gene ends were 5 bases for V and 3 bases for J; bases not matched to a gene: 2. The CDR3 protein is CAISTGQGYEQYF. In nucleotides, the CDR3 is TGTGCCATCAGTACGGGACAGGGCTACGAGCAGTACTTC.